The 23 T cell receptor beta chains below all came from one sample that was sequenced in a study of blood T cell repertoires in COVID-19. Here immunoSEQ multiplex PCR was the method, and the copy in TCRdb shows in-frame clones only, minus some. The table has more than 250,000 clones, more than 75% seen once. The specimen sequenced was peripheral blood. Receptors were obtained from a man over 45 with active or convalescent COVID-19.

As regards this clone: Sequence at one end of the junction differs from germline and may be a read error. The chain uses TRBV5-6 and TRBJ2-1, with 9 bases lining up with TRBD2. The CDR3 is 14 residues long. Germline CDR1 reads SGHDT; CDR2 reads YYEEEE. DNA for the CDR3: TGTGCCCGCAGGCGGGGCGGGGGGGTCAATGAGCAGTTCTTC. Protein sequence: CARRRGGGVNEQFF.

V is TRBV7-8 and J is TRBJ1-4; D perhaps matches TRBD1 (5 bases). The V gene's germline CDR1 is SGHVS and CDR2 FQNEAQ. The V end was cut by 5 bases, the J end by 7 bases, with 14 bases between. There are 14 residues in the CDR3. CDR3 residues: CASSARAGPEKLFF. The CDR3 DNA reads as TGTGCCAGCAGCGCCCGGGCAGGGCCTGAAAAACTGTTTTTT. Together with reference TRBV7-8 and TRBJ1-4, the CDR3 gives the full variable domain: GAGVSQSPRYKVAKRGQDVALRCDPISGHVSLFWYQQALGQGPEFLTYFQNEAQLDKSGLPSDRFFAERPEGSVSTLKIQRTQQEDSAVYLCASSARAGPEKLFFGSGTQLSVL.

V usage is TRBV25-1 and J usage is TRBJ2-5; TRBD2 might be the D (5 bases). Germline values: CDR1 MGHDK, CDR2 SYGVNS. The CDR3 is made up of 14 amino acids. The V gene lost 3 bases and the J gene lost 4 bases, with 12 bases spanning the gap. DNA of the CDR3: TGTGCCAGCAGTGACCGACTAACCGGAGAGACCCAGTACTTC. Translated: CASSDRLTGETQYF.

The rearrangement joins TRBV5-1 to TRBJ2-7; 13 nucleotides agree with TRBD2. CDR3 length equals 15 residues. Trimming removed 1 base from V and 7 bases from J; junction bases left unmatched: 5. Germline CDR1 and CDR2: SGHRS and YFSETQ. CDR3 residues: CASSLTSGGALEQYF. CDR3 in DNA: TGCGCCAGCAGCTTGACTAGCGGGGGGGCACTAGAGCAGTACTTC.

The chain joins TRBV6-2 or TRBV6-3 to TRBJ2-2; TRBD1 matches at 7 bases. J was trimmed by 4 bases and V by 4 bases; bases with no gene match: 9. The V gene's germline CDR1 is MNHEY and CDR2 SVGEGT. The CDR3 runs 16 residues. The CDR3 coding sequence is TGTGCCAGCAGTTCTGTCTCTACAGGGGCCACCGGGGAGCTGTTTTTT. Translated: CASSSVSTGATGELFF.

The chain is built from TRBV7-2 and TRBJ2-5; a weak D match, TRBD1 (5 bases). The CDR3 is 16 residues long. Germline-derived CDR1 and CDR2 are SGHTA and FQGNSA. The germline V and J ends were trimmed by 1 base and 1 base, with 13 bases remaining between them. CDR3 loop: CASSLGGWPPQETQYF. The CDR3 bases are TGTGCCAGCAGCTTAGGGGGCTGGCCGCCCCAAGAGACCCAGTACTTC.

The V and J genes are TRBV3-1 (or the pseudogene TRBV3-2) and TRBJ1-2; D gene unclear. This CDR3 region has 14 residues. Germline CDR1 LGHDT, CDR2 YNNKEL (reference sequence). Trimming removed 0 bases at V and 4 bases at J, with 9 bases between. The CDR3 DNA reads TGTGCCAGCAGCCAAGATTTAACAGCCTATGGCTACACCTTC. Translating gives CASSQDLTAYGYTF.

The chain has TRBV4-2 and TRBJ1-5; perhaps TRBD1 as D (5 bases). The CDR3 spans 14 residues. Germline lookup yields CDR1 LGHNA and CDR2 YNFKEQ. The V end lost 2 bases, the J end lost 3 bases, and 8 bases lay between the germline ends. CDR3 DNA sequence: TGTGCCAGCAGCCAAACAGGACCCAATCAGCCCCAGCATTTT. Translation gives CASSQTGPNQPQHF.

The CDR3 is CASSSHTGYEQYF. The CDR3 bases are TGTGCCAGCAGCTCTCATACAGGGTACGAGCAGTACTTC. The chain is built from TRBV11-2 and TRBJ2-7, with D possibly matching TRBD1 (6 bases). The CDR3 extends over 13 amino acids. Between the trimmed V and J ends, which lost 4 bases and 4 bases, there was a span of 11 bases. Germline V gives CDR1 SGHAT, CDR2 FQNNGV.

This clone showed up just a few times. The rearrangement joins TRBV5-6 to TRBJ1-2, with D possibly matching TRBD1 (6 bases). V dropped 1 base and J dropped 0 bases, with 16 bases sitting between them. Germline V gene lookup returns CDR1 SGHDT and CDR2 YYEEEE. The length of the CDR3 is 17 residues. The chain's CDR3 is CASSLKGRTAANYGYTF. The CDR3 nucleotides are TGTGCCAGCAGCTTGAAGGGACGGACAGCAGCTAACTATGGCTACACCTTC.

The chain uses TRBV6-5 and TRBJ1-5; D call uncertain. Per the germline V gene, CDR1 is MNHEY and CDR2 is SVGAGI. This CDR3 comprises 13 residues. V lost 6 bases and J lost 7, with 13 bases in between. The CDR3 DNA follows: TGTGCCAGCAGAGGAGGCCGGACCCAGCCCCAGCATTTT. It yields the protein CASRGGRTQPQHF.

This chain connects TRBV5-6 to TRBJ1-5; D is ambiguous. Germline CDR1 SGHDT, CDR2 YYEEEE. V was trimmed by 1 base and J by 0 bases, leaving 8 bases between them. The CDR3 covers 15 residues. For the CDR3, the DNA is TGTGCCAGCAGCTTGTTCACCTATAGCAATCAGCCCCAGCATTTT. It translates to CASSLFTYSNQPQHF.

The chain joins TRBV28 to TRBJ1-3; D not resolved. Germline CDR1 reads MDHEN; CDR2 reads SYDVKM. The CDR3 spans 14 residues. V lost 4 bases and J lost 4, with 11 bases in between. CDR3 DNA sequence: TGTGCCAGCAGTTACCCGGTCATGGGAAACACCATATATTTT. This encodes CASSYPVMGNTIYF. The full variable domain, completed using reference TRBV28 and TRBJ1-3, is DVKVTQSSRYLVKRTGEKVFLECVQDMDHENMFWYRQDPGLGLRLIYFSYDVKMKEKGDIPEGYSVSREKKERFSLILESASTNQTSMYLCASSYPVMGNTIYFGEGSWLTVV.

This sequence joins TRBV12-3 or TRBV12-4 and TRBJ1-1; TRBD1 is a possible D gene (5 bases). The V end was cut by 6 bases, the J end by 1 base, with 9 bases between. The CDR3 loop spans 13 amino acids. This chain's CDR3 is CASRQQGNTEAFF. CDR3 nucleotide sequence: TGTGCCAGCAGGCAGCAGGGGAACACTGAAGCTTTCTTT.

This clone was seen just once. This sequence joins TRBV2 and TRBJ1-5, with D unclear. Germline-derived CDR1 and CDR2 are SNHLY and FYNNEI. V lost 7 bases and J lost 7, with 11 bases in between. The CDR3 runs 12 residues. The DNA of the CDR3 is TGTGCCAGCAACGGGGTTCAACAGCCCCAGCATTTT. This sequence encodes CASNGVQQPQHF.

The count of this clone is one. The chain carries TRBV7-8 and TRBJ2-7; 11 nucleotides line up with TRBD1. From germline, CDR1 is SGHVS and CDR2 FQNEAQ. Germline trimming cut 5 bases from V and 2 bases from J; bases unmatched to any gene: 8. The CDR3 sequence is 16 residues long. The CDR3 DNA reads TGTGCCAGCAGCCAATTTACGGGACAGGGGGCCTACGAGCAGTACTTC. It yields the protein CASSQFTGQGAYEQYF. Filled out from reference TRBV7-8 and TRBJ2-7, the complete variable domain reads GAGVSQSPRYKVAKRGQDVALRCDPISGHVSLFWYQQALGQGPEFLTYFQNEAQLDKSGLPSDRFFAERPEGSVSTLKIQRTQQEDSAVYLCASSQFTGQGAYEQYFGPGTRLTVT.

CDR3: CASSMTGVRNTEAFF. The CDR3 DNA follows: TGCGCCAGCAGCATGACAGGGGTTAGGAACACTGAAGCTTTCTTT. The genes are TRBV5-1 and TRBJ1-1; 8 nucleotides agree with TRBD1. This CDR3 has 15 residues. Trimming at V came to 4 bases and at J to 1 base, leaving 6 bases not matched to a gene. Looked up from germline, CDR1 is SGHRS and CDR2 is YFSETQ.

The rearrangement uses TRBV6-1 and TRBJ2-1; 9 bases align to TRBD2. The CDR3 runs to 17 residues. Unmatched junction bases numbered 14, after V lost 0 bases and J lost 11 bases. Germline lookup yields CDR1 MNHNS and CDR2 SASEGT. The chain's CDR3 is CASSEAAGGGARRKQFF. CDR3 bases: TGTGCCAGCAGTGAAGCCGCCGGCGGGGGGGCGCGAAGGAAGCAGTTCTTC.

The J gene is TRBJ2-1, the V gene TRBV28; 10 bases map to TRBD1. The V segment lost 3 bases and the J segment 9 bases; nucleotides outside the gene matches: 5. The CDR3 spans 14 residues. Germline V CDR1 and CDR2: MDHEN, SYDVKM. The CDR3 reads CASSLGQGRSEQFF. CDR3 coding DNA: TGTGCCAGCAGTTTGGGACAGGGGCGGAGTGAGCAGTTCTTC.

This clone was detected once. This chain links TRBV6-5 with TRBJ2-1; perhaps TRBD1 as D (6 bases). The CDR3 extends over 14 amino acids. V lost 0 bases to trimming and J lost 8 bases, with 11 bases between them. Germline V CDR1 and CDR2: MNHEY, SVGAGI. This CDR3 reads CASSYSGASDEQFF. The CDR3 coding sequence is TGTGCCAGCAGTTACTCGGGGGCGAGCGATGAGCAGTTCTTC.

The CDR3 loop reads CASTQTNTGELFF. The DNA for the CDR3 is TGTGCCAGCACACAGACGAACACCGGGGAGCTGTTTTTT. The J gene is TRBJ2-2, the V gene TRBV6-5, with D uncertain. CDR1 and CDR2 (germline): MNHEY, SVGAGI. V lost 7 bases and J lost 0, with 6 bases in between. The CDR3 is 13 residues long.

The rearrangement joins TRBV7-2 to TRBJ1-2; D is unresolved. Trimming stripped 2 bases from V and 3 bases from J, with 10 bases between. This CDR3 has 14 residues. Germline lookup yields CDR1 SGHTA and CDR2 FQGNSA. CDR3 region: CASSLSQAHYGYTF. The CDR3 bases are TGTGCCAGCAGCTTAAGTCAGGCTCACTATGGCTACACCTTC.

As DNA, the CDR3 is TGTGCCAGCAGCGCACGCCGGGACTCCGGGGAGCTGTTTTTT. Amino acids: CASSARRDSGELFF. The J gene is TRBJ2-2, the V gene TRBV9; the D gene is possibly TRBD2 (6 bases). Trimming cost V 3 bases and J 6 bases, with 12 bases left between them. The germline CDR1 and CDR2 sequences are SGDLS and YYNGEE. The CDR3 spans 14 residues.